This TCR beta chain was profiled in a study of shared clonotypes between healthy human individuals. Study findings and constraints: Donors were few, which limited the genetic and exposure-history diversity represented.

Adult Caucasians living in Nashville, Tennessee made up all of the donors. Using immunoSEQ multiplex PCR, the repertoire was profiled, and TCRdb retains in-frame clones only, with some absent. The sample lists 1.4 million or so clones, about 98.5% occurring once. This clone showed up just once. Its antigen is not known. The clonotype comes from a man aged 30-40 years in good health. Sequenced sample: naive CD4+ T cells sorted from blood. Subset described: CD45RA+ positively selected.

CDR3 DNA sequence: TGTGCCAGCAGCCCCCTGACAGGCGTGTTAGAAGCTTTCTTT. This encodes CASSPLTGVLEAFF. The V and J genes are TRBV7-2 and TRBJ1-1, with D tentatively TRBD1 (6 bases). The V end lost 5 bases, the J end lost 8 bases, and 18 bases lay between the germline ends. The CDR3 totals 14 residues. CDR1 is SGHTA, CDR2 FQGNSA, per germline.